One and the same sample provided the 7 T cell receptor beta chains below, sequenced in a study of blood T cells in healthy people across ages. Combining a sample-barcoded 5' primer with a J-beta primer mix, a second PCR ran for about 6 to 11 cycles. MiXCR was run by TCRdb on the 5' RACE reads, yielding one entry per CDR3 protein. Among 700,000 or so distinct CDR3 sequences listed, around 38% were seen once. Sequencing was carried out using blood. The receptors stem from a man of 80 years or more in good health.

This clonotype was recorded once. This sequence joins TRBV29-1 and TRBJ2-1; D possibly corresponds to TRBD1 (6 bases). The CDR3 extends over 13 amino acids. CDR1 and CDR2 from the germline V gene are SQVTM and ANQGSEA. The DNA of the CDR3 is TGCTCTACTGGGGGACCCTTACAGGGAGAGCAGTTCTTC. This encodes CSTGGPLQGEQFF.

This clonotype was seen a few times. CDR3 sequence reads: CATQLDRDTEAFF. The CDR3 DNA follows: TGCGCCACCCAGCTCGACAGGGACACTGAAGCTTTCTTT. The chain carries TRBV4-3 and TRBJ1-1; 7 nucleotides align to TRBD1. The germline CDR1 and CDR2 sequences are LGHNA and YSLEER. J was trimmed by 3 bases and V by 10 bases; bases with no gene match: 8. CDR3 length: 13 residues.

In DNA form, the CDR3 reads TGCAGTGCCGTAGCGGGAGGCTCCTACGAGCAGTACTTC. Amino acids: CSAVAGGSYEQYF. The V and J genes are TRBV20-1 and TRBJ2-7, with 10 bases aligning to TRBD2. Germline CDR1 and CDR2: DFQATT and SNEGSKA (reference sequence). The CDR3 spans 13 residues. Trimming removed 6 bases from V and 0 bases from J; junction bases left unmatched: 2.

This clonotype was seen only a few times. The CDR3 protein is CASSYRDRGWRTEAFF. CDR3 coding DNA: TGTGCCAGCAGTTACCGGGACCGCGGATGGCGCACTGAAGCTTTCTTT. The genes are TRBV6-2 or TRBV6-3 and TRBJ1-1; a possible D gene is TRBD1 (5 bases). Trimming took off 2 bases at V and 4 bases at J, with 17 bases between the two ends. Germline V lookup: CDR1 MNHEY, CDR2 SVGEGT. The CDR3 extends over 16 amino acids.

This clonotype has at least ten counts. A much larger clone differs by one base, so this may be a read error. J is TRBJ2-1 and V is TRBV29-1; D gene ambiguous. V lost 6 bases and J 2 bases, leaving 11 bases between the germline ends. The germline CDR1 and CDR2 sequences are SQVTM and ANQGSEA. The CDR3 is 13 amino acids. The CDR3 region is CSVATRTYNEQFF. The CDR3 nucleotides read TGCAGCGTCGCGACACGAACCTACAATGAGCAGTTCTTC.

As for this clonotype: This sequence may be a read error, since a much larger clone differs from it by one base. The J gene is TRBJ2-5, the V gene TRBV27; D perhaps matches TRBD1 (5 bases). V was shortened by 3 bases and J by 11 bases, with 16 bases between the two germline ends. CDR1 is MNHEY and CDR2 is SMNVEV in the germline V gene (reference sequence). The CDR3 consists of 13 residues. CDR3 sequence (DNA): TGTGCCAGCAGTTTCCGACAGTACAATGAGCAGTACTTC. Amino acids: CASSFRQYNEQYF.

There are a few counts of this clonotype. The CDR3 nucleotides are TGTGCCAGCAGCTTAGGGAGTGATCAGCCCCAGCATTTT. It yields the protein CASSLGSDQPQHF. This chain uses TRBV7-8 with TRBJ1-5; no clear D. Germline loops: CDR1 SGHVS, CDR2 FQNEAQ. Trimming cost V 1 base and J 5 bases, with 6 bases left between them. This CDR3 comprises 13 residues.